The 8 T cell receptor beta chains reported below all come from one sample, sequenced in a study of cytomegalovirus exposure and HLA in healthy donors. The PCR used 60 Vbeta and 13 Jbeta primers. Generated by immunoSEQ multiplex PCR, the TCRdb table keeps only in-frame clones and is missing some. The data contain 100,000 to 150,000 clones, 55% to 75% of them seen just once; the ten biggest clones take up approximately 2.6%. The sequencing input was PBMCs. The receptors derive from a human donor in good health.

This clone is a singleton in its sample. V is TRBV5-4 and J is TRBJ2-7, with D tentatively TRBD1 (5 bases). In germline, CDR1 is SGHNT, CDR2 YYREEE (reference sequence). Trimming stripped 0 bases from V and 3 bases from J, with 16 bases between. The CDR3 is 16 amino acids. The CDR3 is CASSLALSGLVYEQYF. The DNA for the CDR3 is TGTGCCAGCAGCTTGGCCTTATCAGGGTTAGTCTACGAGCAGTACTTC.

The V and J genes are TRBV19 and TRBJ2-5; tentatively, D is TRBD2 (5 bases). TRBJ2-7 explains the end of the DNA better; the J call may be wrong. Germline V gene sequence: CDR1 LNHDA, CDR2 SQIVND (reference sequence). The CDR3 loop spans 13 amino acids. The CDR3 reads CASSIGLTYEQYF. In DNA, the CDR3 is TGTGCCAGTAGTATCGGACTCACCTACGAGCAGTACTTC.

The V and J genes are TRBV29-1 and TRBJ2-1, with D perhaps TRBD1 (8 bases). V dropped 7 bases and J dropped 10 bases, with 20 bases sitting between them. The length of the CDR3 is 13 residues. Germline lookup yields CDR1 SQVTM and CDR2 ANQGSEA. CDR3 amino acids: CSGVTNRGGEQFF. DNA for the CDR3: TGCAGCGGCGTAACTAACAGGGGGGGAGAGCAGTTCTTC.

This chain connects TRBV19 to TRBJ2-2; 14 nucleotides match TRBD2. The length of the CDR3 is 19 residues. Germline V CDR1 and CDR2: LNHDA, SQIVND (reference sequence). Trimming at V came to 3 bases and at J to 2 bases, leaving 8 bases not matched to a gene. Here the CDR3 reads CASSIIRTSGRRNTGELFF. CDR3 nucleotides: TGTGCCAGTAGTATCATCAGGACTAGCGGGAGGCGCAACACCGGGGAGCTGTTTTTT.

This clone has only a few counts. This chain joins TRBV7-2 and TRBJ2-1, with D possibly matching TRBD1 (6 bases). The CDR3 is 14 residues long. Germline V gene sequence: CDR1 SGHTA, CDR2 FQGNSA. The V gene lost 5 bases and the J gene lost 5 bases, with 13 bases spanning the gap. CDR3 nucleotides: TGTGCCAGCAGCGGGGACATCATACACAATGAGCAGTTCTTC. Its translation: CASSGDIIHNEQFF. The full variable domain, with the rest looked up from reference TRBV7-2 and TRBJ2-1, is GAGVSQSPSNKVTEKGKDVELRCDPISGHTALYWYRQSLGQGLEFLIYFQGNSAPDKSGLPSDRFSAERTGGSVSTLTIQRTQQEDSAVYLCASSGDIIHNEQFFGPGTRLTVL.

DNA of the CDR3: TGTGCCAGTAGTCCAGAGACAGCGCTTTCTAACTATGGCTACACCTTC. Its translation: CASSPETALSNYGYTF. The rearrangement links TRBV19 to TRBJ1-2, with TRBD1 as a possible D gene (5 bases). Germline V gene lookup returns CDR1 LNHDA and CDR2 SQIVND (reference sequence). The CDR3 is 16 amino acids. Trimming removed 5 bases from V and 0 bases from J, with 16 bases in between. The full variable domain, rest sourced from reference TRBV19 and TRBJ1-2, is DGGITQSPKYLFRKEGQNVTLSCEQNLNHDAMYWYRQDPGQGLRLIYYSQIVNDFQKGDIAEGYSVSREKKESFPLTVTSAQKNPTAFYLCASSPETALSNYGYTFGSGTRLTVV.

This clone showed up just a few times. The chain couples TRBV29-1 to TRBJ1-1; TRBD1 might be the D (6 bases). The germline V and J ends were trimmed by 4 bases and 0 bases, with 21 bases remaining between them. This CDR3 has 17 residues. The germline gives CDR1 SQVTM, CDR2 ANQGSEA. This CDR3 reads CSVGRWGGLPMNTEAFF. As DNA, the CDR3 is TGCAGCGTTGGGAGGTGGGGGGGCCTCCCTATGAACACTGAAGCTTTCTTT.

The J gene is TRBJ2-7, the V gene TRBV11-2, with D perhaps TRBD2 (6 bases). This CDR3 has 16 residues. Germline V gene lookup returns CDR1 SGHAT and CDR2 FQNNGV. The V end was cut by 3 bases, the J end by 7 bases, with 22 bases between. The DNA of the CDR3 is TGTGCCAGCAGCTTCCGGGTGCGGGGCGCGTCTCGGGAGCAGTACTTC. It is translated as CASSFRVRGASREQYF.